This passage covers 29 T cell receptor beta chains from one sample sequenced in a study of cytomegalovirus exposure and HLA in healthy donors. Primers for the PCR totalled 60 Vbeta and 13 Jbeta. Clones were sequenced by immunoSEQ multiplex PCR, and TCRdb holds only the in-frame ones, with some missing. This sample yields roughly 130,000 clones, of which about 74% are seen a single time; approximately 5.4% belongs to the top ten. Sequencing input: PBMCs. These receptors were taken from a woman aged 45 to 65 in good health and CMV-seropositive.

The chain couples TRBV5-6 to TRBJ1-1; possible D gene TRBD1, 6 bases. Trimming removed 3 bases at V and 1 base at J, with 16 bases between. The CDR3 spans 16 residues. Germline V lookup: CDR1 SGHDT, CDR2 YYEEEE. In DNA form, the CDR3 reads TGTGCCAGCAGCTACACAGGGTCCCACGGGAACACTGAAGCTTTCTTT. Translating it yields CASSYTGSHGNTEAFF.

For the CDR3, the DNA is TGTGCCAGCAGGGCCAGGGGGCCTATCTATGGCTACACCTTC. This gives the protein CASRARGPIYGYTF. V usage is TRBV6-1 and J usage is TRBJ1-2; the match to TRBD1 covers 8 bases. V gave up 6 bases and J gave up 4 bases; unmatched junction bases: 7. This CDR3 has 14 residues. In germline, CDR1 is MNHNS, CDR2 SASEGT.

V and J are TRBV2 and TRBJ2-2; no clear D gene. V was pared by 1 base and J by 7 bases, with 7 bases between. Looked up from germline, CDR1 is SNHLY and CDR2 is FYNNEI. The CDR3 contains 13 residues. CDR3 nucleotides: TGTGCCAGCAGTGAAGAGGCGGACGGGGAGCTGTTTTTT. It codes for CASSEEADGELFF.

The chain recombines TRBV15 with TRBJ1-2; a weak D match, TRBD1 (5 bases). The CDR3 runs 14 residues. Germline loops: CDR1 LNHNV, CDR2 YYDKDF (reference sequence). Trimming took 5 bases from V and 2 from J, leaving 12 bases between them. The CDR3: CATSLRTKNYGYTF. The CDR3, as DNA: TGTGCCACCAGCCTCCGGACAAAAAACTATGGCTACACCTTC.

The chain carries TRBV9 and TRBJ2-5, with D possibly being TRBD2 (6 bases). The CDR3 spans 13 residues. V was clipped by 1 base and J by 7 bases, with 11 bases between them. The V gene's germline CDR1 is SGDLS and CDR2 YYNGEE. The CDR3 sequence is CASSVWEAGTQYF. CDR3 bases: TGTGCCAGCAGCGTATGGGAGGCAGGGACCCAGTACTTC.

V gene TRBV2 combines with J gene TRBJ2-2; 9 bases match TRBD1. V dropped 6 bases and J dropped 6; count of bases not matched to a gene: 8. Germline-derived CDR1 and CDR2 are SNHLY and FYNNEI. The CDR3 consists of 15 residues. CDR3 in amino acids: CASRPGQGGAGELFF. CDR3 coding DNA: TGTGCCAGCAGGCCGGGACAGGGCGGCGCCGGGGAGCTGTTTTTT. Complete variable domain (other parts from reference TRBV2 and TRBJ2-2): EPEVTQTPSHQVTQMGQEVILRCVPISNHLYFYWYRQILGQKVEFLVSFYNNEISEKSEIFDDQFSVERPDGSNFTLKIRSTKLEDSAMYFCASRPGQGGAGELFFGEGSRLTVL.

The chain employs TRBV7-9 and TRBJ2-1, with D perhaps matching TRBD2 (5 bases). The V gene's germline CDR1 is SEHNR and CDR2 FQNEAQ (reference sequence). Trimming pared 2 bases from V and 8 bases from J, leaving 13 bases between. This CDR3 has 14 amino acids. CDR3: CASSLRLARDEQFF. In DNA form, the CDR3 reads TGTGCCAGCAGCTTAAGGCTAGCTCGAGATGAGCAGTTCTTC.

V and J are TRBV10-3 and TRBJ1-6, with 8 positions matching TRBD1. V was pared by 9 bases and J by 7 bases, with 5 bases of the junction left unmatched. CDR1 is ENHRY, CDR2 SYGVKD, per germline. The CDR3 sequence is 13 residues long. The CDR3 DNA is TGTGCCATGAGCGGGACAGGCAATTCACCCCTCCACTTT. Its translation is CAMSGTGNSPLHF.

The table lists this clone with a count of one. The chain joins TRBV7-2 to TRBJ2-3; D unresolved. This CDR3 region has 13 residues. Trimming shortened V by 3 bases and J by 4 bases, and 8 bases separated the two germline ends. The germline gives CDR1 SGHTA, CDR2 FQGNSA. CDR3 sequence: CASSFLTADTQYF. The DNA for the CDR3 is TGTGCCAGCAGCTTTCTCACGGCAGATACGCAGTATTTT.

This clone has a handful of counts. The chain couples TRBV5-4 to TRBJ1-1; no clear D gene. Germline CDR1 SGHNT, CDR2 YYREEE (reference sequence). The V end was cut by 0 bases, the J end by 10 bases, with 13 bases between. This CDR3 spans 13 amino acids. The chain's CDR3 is CASSLAGVGAAFF. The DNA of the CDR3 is TGTGCCAGCAGCTTGGCCGGGGTAGGTGCAGCTTTCTTT.

For the CDR3, the DNA is TGTGCCAGCAGCCCAGGGGGTACATACACTGAAGCTTTCTTT. This codes for CASSPGGTYTEAFF. This chain uses TRBV7-2 with TRBJ1-1; TRBD1 matches 7 bases. Trimming at V came to 5 bases and at J to 3 bases, leaving 6 bases not matched to a gene. The CDR3 length is 14 residues. Germline CDR1 is SGHTA and CDR2 is FQGNSA.

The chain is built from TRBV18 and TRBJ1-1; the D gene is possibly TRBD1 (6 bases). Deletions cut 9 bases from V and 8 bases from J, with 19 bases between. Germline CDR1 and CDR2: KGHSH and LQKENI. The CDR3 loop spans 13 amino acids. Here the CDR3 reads CASTGTTLWEAFF. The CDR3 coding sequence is TGTGCCAGTACAGGGACTACTCTTTGGGAAGCTTTCTTT.

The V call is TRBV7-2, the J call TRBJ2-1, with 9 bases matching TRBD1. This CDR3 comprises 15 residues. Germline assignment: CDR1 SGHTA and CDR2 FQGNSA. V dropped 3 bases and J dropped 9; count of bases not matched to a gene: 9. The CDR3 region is CASSLAGTGISEQFF. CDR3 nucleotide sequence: TGTGCCAGCAGCTTGGCCGGGACAGGGATCAGTGAGCAGTTCTTC.

The CDR3 DNA follows: TGTGCTAGTGGATCACAGGGGGATTCACCCCTCCACTTT. Translating it yields CASGSQGDSPLHF. V and J are TRBV12-5 and TRBJ1-6, with TRBD1 identical over 8 bases. CDR1 and CDR2 from the germline V gene are LGHNT and FRNRAP. Trimming at V came to 6 bases and at J to 8 bases, leaving 3 bases not matched to a gene. The CDR3 extends over 13 amino acids.

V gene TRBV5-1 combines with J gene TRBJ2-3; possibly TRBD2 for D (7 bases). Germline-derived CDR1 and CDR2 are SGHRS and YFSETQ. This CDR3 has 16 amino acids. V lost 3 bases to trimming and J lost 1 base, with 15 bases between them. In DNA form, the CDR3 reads TGCGCCAGCAGCTCTGGGGAGGGGGGGGGCACAGATACGCAGTATTTT. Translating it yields CASSSGEGGGTDTQYF.

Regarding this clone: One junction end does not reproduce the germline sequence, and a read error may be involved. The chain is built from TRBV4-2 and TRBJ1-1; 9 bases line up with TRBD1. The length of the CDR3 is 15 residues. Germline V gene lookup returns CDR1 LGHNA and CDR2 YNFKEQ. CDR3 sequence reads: CASSQAQGAKTEAFF. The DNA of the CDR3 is TGTGCCAGCAGTCAAGCACAGGGGGCAAAAACTGAAGCTTTCTTT.

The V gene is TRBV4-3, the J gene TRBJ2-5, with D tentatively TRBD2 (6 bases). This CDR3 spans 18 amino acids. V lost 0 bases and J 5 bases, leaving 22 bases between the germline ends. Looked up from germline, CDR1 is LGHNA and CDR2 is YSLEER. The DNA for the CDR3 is TGCGCCAGCAGCCAAGATAGACTAGTCCCTCTCAGTATGGAGACCCAGTACTTC. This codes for CASSQDRLVPLSMETQYF.

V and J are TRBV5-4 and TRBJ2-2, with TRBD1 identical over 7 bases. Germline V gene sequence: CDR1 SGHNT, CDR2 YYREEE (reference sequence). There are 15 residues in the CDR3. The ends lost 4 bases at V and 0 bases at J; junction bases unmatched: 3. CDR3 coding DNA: TGTGCCAGCAGCCCGACAGGGACGAACACCGGGGAGCTGTTTTTT. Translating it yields CASSPTGTNTGELFF.

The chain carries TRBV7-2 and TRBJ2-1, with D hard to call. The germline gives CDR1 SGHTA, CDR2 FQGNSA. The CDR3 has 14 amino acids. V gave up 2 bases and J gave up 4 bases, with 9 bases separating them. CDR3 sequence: CASSLSARYNEQFF. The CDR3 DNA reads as TGTGCCAGCAGCTTATCAGCCAGGTACAATGAGCAGTTCTTC.

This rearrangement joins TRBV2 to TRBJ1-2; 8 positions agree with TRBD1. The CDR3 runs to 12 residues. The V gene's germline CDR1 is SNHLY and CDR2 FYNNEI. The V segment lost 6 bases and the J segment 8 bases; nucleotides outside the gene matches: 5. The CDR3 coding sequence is TGTGCCAGCAGAATGACAGGGGAGGGCTACACCTTC. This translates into CASRMTGEGYTF.

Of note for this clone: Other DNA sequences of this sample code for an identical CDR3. CDR3: CASSLAGLADEQFF. The DNA of the CDR3 is TGCGCCAGCAGCTTGGCGGGACTAGCGGACGAGCAGTTCTTC. The chain carries TRBV5-1 and TRBJ2-1, with 11 bases identical to TRBD2. This CDR3 has 14 residues. Trimming took 0 bases from V and 10 from J; bases not matched to a gene: 3. CDR1 is SGHRS and CDR2 is YFSETQ in the germline V gene.

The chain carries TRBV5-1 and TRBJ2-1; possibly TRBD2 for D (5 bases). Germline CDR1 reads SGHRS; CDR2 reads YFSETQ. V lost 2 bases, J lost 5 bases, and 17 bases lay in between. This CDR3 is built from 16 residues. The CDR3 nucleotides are TGCGCCAGCAGCTTAACCCCCCCGGGATCAGACAATGAGCAGTTCTTC. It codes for CASSLTPPGSDNEQFF.

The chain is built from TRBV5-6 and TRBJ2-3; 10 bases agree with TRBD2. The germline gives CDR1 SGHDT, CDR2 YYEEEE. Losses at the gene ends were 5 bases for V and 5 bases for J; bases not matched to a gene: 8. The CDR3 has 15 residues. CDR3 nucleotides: TGTGCCAGCAGGAAGCGGGGGGGCCTCGGAGATACGCAGTATTTT. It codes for CASRKRGGLGDTQYF. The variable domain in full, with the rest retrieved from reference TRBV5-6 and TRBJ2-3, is DAGVTQSPTHLIKTRGQQVTLRCSPKSGHDTVSWYQQALGQGPQFIFQYYEEEERQRGNFPDRFSGHQFPNYSSELNVNALLLGDSALYLCASRKRGGLGDTQYFGPGTRLTVL.

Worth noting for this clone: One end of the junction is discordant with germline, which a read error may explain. The CDR3 nucleotides are TGTGCCAGCAGCAAACTGAGAGAGGCCCAGTACTTC. It is translated as CASSKLREAQYF. The chain recombines TRBV7-9 with TRBJ2-5, with D uncertain. Germline-derived CDR1 and CDR2 are SEHNR and FQNEAQ (reference sequence). The CDR3 runs 12 residues. The full variable domain, with the rest looked up from reference TRBV7-9 and TRBJ2-5, is DTGVSQNPRHKITKRGQNVTFRCDPISEHNRLYWYRQTLGQGPEFLTYFQNEAQLEKSRLLSDRFSAERPKGSFSTLEIQRTEQGDSAMYLCASSKLREAQYFGPGTRLLVL.

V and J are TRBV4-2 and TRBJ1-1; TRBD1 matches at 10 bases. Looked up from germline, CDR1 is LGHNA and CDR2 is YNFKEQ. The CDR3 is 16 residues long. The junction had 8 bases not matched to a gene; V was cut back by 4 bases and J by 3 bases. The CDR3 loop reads CASSLDRGRRDTEAFF. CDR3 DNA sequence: TGTGCCAGCAGCCTAGACAGGGGGCGGCGAGACACTGAAGCTTTCTTT.

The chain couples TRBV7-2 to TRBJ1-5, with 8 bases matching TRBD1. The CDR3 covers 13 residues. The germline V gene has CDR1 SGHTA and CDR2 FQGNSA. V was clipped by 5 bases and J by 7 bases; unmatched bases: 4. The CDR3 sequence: CASSGQGRQPQHF. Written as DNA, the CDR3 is TGTGCCAGCAGCGGACAGGGAAGGCAGCCCCAGCATTTT.

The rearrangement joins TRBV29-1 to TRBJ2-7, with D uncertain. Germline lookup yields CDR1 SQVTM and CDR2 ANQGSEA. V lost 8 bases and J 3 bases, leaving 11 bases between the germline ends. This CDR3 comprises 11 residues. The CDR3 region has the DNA TGCAGCTCGCGAACCGACTACGAGCAGTACTTC. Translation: CSSRTDYEQYF.

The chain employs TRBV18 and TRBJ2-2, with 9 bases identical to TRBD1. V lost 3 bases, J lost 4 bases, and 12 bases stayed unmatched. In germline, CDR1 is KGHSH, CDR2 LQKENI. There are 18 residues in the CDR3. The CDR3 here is CASSPRQQGAGGTGELFF. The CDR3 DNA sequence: TGTGCCAGCTCACCGAGACAACAGGGGGCCGGTGGCACCGGGGAGCTGTTTTTT.

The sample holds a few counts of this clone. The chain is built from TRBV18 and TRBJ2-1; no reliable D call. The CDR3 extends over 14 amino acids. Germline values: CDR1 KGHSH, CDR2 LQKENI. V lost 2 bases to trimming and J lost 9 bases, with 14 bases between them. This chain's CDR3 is CASSPGVTGSEQFF. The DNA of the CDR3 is TGTGCCAGCTCACCAGGAGTAACCGGCAGTGAGCAGTTCTTC.